This T cell receptor (beta chain) was sequenced in a study of blood T cell repertoires in COVID-19. Whole-study context: Spain, Italy and the United States supplied samples that represented acute and convalescent COVID-19. Nucleic acid was either cDNA or gDNA, and it came from T cells, B-cell-depleted T cells, or PBMCs.

Authors' analysis steps: Cell counts per sample came from amplifying reference gene primers. TCRdb's copy holds only in-frame clones and misses some; the assay was immunoSEQ multiplex PCR. V, J and clone size reflect that table, while D and trimming were determined from the DNA. The sample has 200,000 to 250,000 clones, around 84% seen once; the top ten hold around 4%. On this clone: Since a much larger clone is just one base distant, this may be a read error.

This CDR3 is built from 14 residues. Germline CDR1 reads LNHDA; CDR2 reads SQIVND (reference sequence). Participant reports of clinical history set cohort assignment. Material: PBMCs or T cells enriched from blood (not recorded which). This TCR was recovered from a man in his thirties or forties with acute COVID-19. This chain uses TRBV19 with TRBJ1-3, with D unclear. Here the CDR3 DNA reads TGTGTCAGTAGTATACCCCTCTCTGGAAACACCATATATTTT. It yields the protein CVSSIPLSGNTIYF.